One and the same sample provided the 8 T cell receptor beta chains below, sequenced in a study of cytomegalovirus exposure and HLA in healthy donors. Primers included in the PCR were 60 Vbeta and 13 Jbeta primers. The table came from immunoSEQ multiplex PCR; TCRdb's copy has only in-frame clones and leaves some out. The sample shows tens of thousands of clones, roughly 71% of them seen only once. Sequencing was done on a sample of PBMCs. Source of these receptors: a man between 45 and 60 years old in good health and CMV-seropositive.

V usage is TRBV30 and J usage is TRBJ2-7; D remains unclear. The CDR3 totals 11 residues. The V and J ends lost 4 bases and 6 bases respectively, with 10 bases between them. Germline V CDR1 and CDR2: GTSNPN, SVGIG (reference sequence). CDR3 nucleotide sequence: TGTGCCTGGAACCAAAACGGCGAGCAGTACTTC. This gives the protein CAWNQNGEQYF.

This clone has only one observation. The chain couples TRBV5-1 to TRBJ1-5, with 10 nucleotides matching TRBD1. Looked up from germline, CDR1 is SGHRS and CDR2 is YFSETQ. V shed 4 bases and J 6 bases; nucleotides not matched to a gene: 4. The CDR3 spans 14 residues. CDR3 coding DNA: TGCGCCAGCAGCGCTGGGACAGGGGTTCAGCCCCAGCATTTT. The encoded protein is CASSAGTGVQPQHF.

The CDR3 DNA reads as TGTGCCAGCAGTGACTCGGCTAGCACAGATACGCAGTATTTT. Translated: CASSDSASTDTQYF. J is TRBJ2-3 and V is TRBV6-4; D is uncertain. The germline CDR1 and CDR2 sequences are MRHNA and SNTAGT. With 0 bases removed from V and 0 bases from J, the gap between germline ends came to 4 bases. CDR3 size: 14 residues.

This clone was observed a handful of times. The CDR3 coding sequence is TGTGCCAGCAGCGGGGGGACTAGCACCTACGAGCAGTACTTC. It yields the protein CASSGGTSTYEQYF. The gene calls are TRBV2 and TRBJ2-7; TRBD2 matches at 9 bases. Trimming at V came to 6 bases and at J to 2 bases, leaving 5 bases not matched to a gene. The CDR3 is 14 residues long. The germline CDR1 and CDR2 sequences are SNHLY and FYNNEI.

The chain links TRBV2 to TRBJ2-6; possibly TRBD1 for D (6 bases). The CDR3 contains 14 residues. V was pared by 4 bases and J by 4 bases, with 8 bases between. CDR1 and CDR2 (germline): SNHLY, FYNNEI. The CDR3, as DNA: TGTGCCAGCAGTGGACAGGTCGGGGCCAACGTCCTGACTTTC. Translating gives CASSGQVGANVLTF.

Points on this clone: Other nucleotide sequences in the sample specify the same CDR3. The rearrangement uses TRBV30 and TRBJ2-4; TRBD2 aligns across 8 bases. There are 15 residues in the CDR3. The germline gives CDR1 GTSNPN, CDR2 SVGIG (reference sequence). The junction had 14 bases not matched to a gene; V was cut back by 5 bases and J by 8 bases. DNA of the CDR3: TGTGCCTGGTCGGAGGTAGGCCTAGCGGGTTACATTCAGTACTTC. It yields the protein CAWSEVGLAGYIQYF. Based on the CDR3 plus reference TRBV30 and TRBJ2-4, the full variable domain is SQTIHQWPATLVQPVGSPLSLECTVEGTSNPNLYWYRQAAGRGLQLLFYSVGIGQISSEVPQNLSASRPQDRQFILSSKKLLLSDSGFYLCAWSEVGLAGYIQYFGAGTRLSVL.

The J gene is TRBJ1-1, the V gene TRBV9; 7 bases are a match to TRBD1. The CDR3 extends over 13 amino acids. V was pared by 3 bases and J by 3 bases, with 2 bases of the junction left unmatched. Germline V lookup: CDR1 SGDLS, CDR2 YYNGEE. The CDR3 loop reads CASSDTGDTEAFF. DNA for the CDR3: TGTGCCAGCAGCGACACAGGGGACACTGAAGCTTTCTTT. Drawing the rest from reference TRBV9 and TRBJ1-1, the complete variable domain is DSGVTQTPKHLITATGQRVTLRCSPRSGDLSVYWYQQSLDQGLQFLIQYYNGEERAKGNILERFSAQQFPDLHSELNLSSLELGDSALYFCASSDTGDTEAFFGQGTRLTVV.

This clone was recorded a few times. This chain joins TRBV9 and TRBJ2-2; a weak D match, TRBD1 (6 bases). The CDR3 consists of 14 residues. The germline V gene has CDR1 SGDLS and CDR2 YYNGEE. With 6 bases removed from V and 4 bases from J, the gap between germline ends came to 13 bases. The CDR3 here is CASTKGQRTGELFF. The CDR3 nucleotides are TGTGCCAGCACAAAGGGACAACGCACCGGGGAGCTGTTTTTT.